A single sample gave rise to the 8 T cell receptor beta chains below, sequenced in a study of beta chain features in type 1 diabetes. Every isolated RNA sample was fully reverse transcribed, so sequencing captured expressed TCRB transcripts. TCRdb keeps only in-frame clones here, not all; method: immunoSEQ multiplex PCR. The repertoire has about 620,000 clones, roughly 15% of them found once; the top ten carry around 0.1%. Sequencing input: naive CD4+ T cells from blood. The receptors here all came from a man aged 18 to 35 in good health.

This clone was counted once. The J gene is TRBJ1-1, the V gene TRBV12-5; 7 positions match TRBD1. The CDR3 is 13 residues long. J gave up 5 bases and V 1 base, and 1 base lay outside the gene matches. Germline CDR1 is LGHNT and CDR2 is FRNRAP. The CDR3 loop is CASGLDRGTEAFF. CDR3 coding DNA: TGTGCTAGTGGTTTGGACAGGGGAACTGAAGCTTTCTTT. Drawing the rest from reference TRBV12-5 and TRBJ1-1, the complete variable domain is DARVTQTPRHKVTEMGQEVTMRCQPILGHNTVFWYRQTMMQGLELLAYFRNRAPLDDSGMPKDRFSAEMPDATLATLKIQPSEPRDSAVYFCASGLDRGTEAFFGQGTRLTVV.

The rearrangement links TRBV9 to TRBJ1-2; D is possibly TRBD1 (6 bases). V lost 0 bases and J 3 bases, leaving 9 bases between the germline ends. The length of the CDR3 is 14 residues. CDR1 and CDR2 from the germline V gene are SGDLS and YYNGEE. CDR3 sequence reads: CASSVAGAHYGYTF. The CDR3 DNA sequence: TGTGCCAGCAGCGTAGCAGGGGCCCACTATGGCTACACCTTC.

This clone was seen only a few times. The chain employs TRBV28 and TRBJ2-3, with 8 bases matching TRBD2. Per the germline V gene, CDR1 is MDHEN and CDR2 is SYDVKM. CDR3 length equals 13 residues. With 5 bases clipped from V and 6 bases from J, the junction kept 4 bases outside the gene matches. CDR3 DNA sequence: TGTGCCAGCAGTACCGGGACTAGGGATACGCAGTATTTT. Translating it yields CASSTGTRDTQYF.

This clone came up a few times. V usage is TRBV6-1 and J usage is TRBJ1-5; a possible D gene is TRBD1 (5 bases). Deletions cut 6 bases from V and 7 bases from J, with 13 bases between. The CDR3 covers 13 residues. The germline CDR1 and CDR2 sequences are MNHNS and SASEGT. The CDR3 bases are TGTGCCAGCAGGGACACCTTTACCCAGCCCCAGCATTTT. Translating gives CASRDTFTQPQHF.

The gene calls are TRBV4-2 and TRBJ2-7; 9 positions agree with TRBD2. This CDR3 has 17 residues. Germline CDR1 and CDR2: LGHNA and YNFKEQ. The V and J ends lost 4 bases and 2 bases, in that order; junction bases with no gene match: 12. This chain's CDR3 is CASSLGLSGRGTYEQYF. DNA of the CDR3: TGTGCCAGCAGCCTCGGACTTAGCGGGAGAGGTACCTACGAGCAGTACTTC.

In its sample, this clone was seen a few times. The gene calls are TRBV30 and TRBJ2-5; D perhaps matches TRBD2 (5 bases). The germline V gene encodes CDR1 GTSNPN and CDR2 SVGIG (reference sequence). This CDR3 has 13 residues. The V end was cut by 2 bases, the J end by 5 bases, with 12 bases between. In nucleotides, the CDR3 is TGTGCCTGGAGTCGGGCCTGGGAGGAGACCCAGTACTTC. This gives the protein CAWSRAWEETQYF.

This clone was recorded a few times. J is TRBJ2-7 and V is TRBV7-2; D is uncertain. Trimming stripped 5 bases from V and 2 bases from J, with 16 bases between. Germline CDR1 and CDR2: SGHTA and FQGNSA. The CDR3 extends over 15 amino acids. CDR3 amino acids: CASSPGLERAYEQYF. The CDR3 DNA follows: TGTGCCAGCAGCCCGGGTCTTGAAAGGGCCTACGAGCAGTACTTC. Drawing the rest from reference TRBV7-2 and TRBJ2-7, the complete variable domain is GAGVSQSPSNKVTEKGKDVELRCDPISGHTALYWYRQSLGQGLEFLIYFQGNSAPDKSGLPSDRFSAERTGGSVSTLTIQRTQQEDSAVYLCASSPGLERAYEQYFGPGTRLTVT.

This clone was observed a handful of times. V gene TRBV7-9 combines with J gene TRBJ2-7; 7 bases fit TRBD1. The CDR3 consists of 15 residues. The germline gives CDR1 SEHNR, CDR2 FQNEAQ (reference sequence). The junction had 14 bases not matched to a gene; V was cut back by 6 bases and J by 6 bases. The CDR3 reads CASSPPGTVGSEQYF. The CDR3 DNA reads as TGTGCCAGCAGTCCTCCCGGGACAGTGGGATCCGAGCAGTACTTC.